This T cell receptor beta chain was observed in a study of T cell changes during pregnancy in multiple sclerosis. The method was immunoSEQ multiplex PCR; TCRdb's version includes in-frame clones alone and lacks a portion of them. The table has tens of thousands of clones, about 91% seen once. Trimming took 9 bases from V and 3 from J; bases not matched to a gene: 11. CDR3 length: 15 residues. Germline CDR1 is LNHDA and CDR2 is SQIVND (reference sequence). This sequence joins TRBV19 and TRBJ1-5; TRBD1 matches at 7 bases. The input for sequencing was CD4+ T cells from peripheral blood mononuclear cells, taken in the first trimester of pregnancy. This sequence originates from a female donor with multiple sclerosis, enrolled in a pregnancy study. The CDR3: CASIATGQNNQPQHF. CDR3 in DNA: TGTGCCAGCATAGCTACGGGACAGAACAATCAGCCCCAGCATTTT.